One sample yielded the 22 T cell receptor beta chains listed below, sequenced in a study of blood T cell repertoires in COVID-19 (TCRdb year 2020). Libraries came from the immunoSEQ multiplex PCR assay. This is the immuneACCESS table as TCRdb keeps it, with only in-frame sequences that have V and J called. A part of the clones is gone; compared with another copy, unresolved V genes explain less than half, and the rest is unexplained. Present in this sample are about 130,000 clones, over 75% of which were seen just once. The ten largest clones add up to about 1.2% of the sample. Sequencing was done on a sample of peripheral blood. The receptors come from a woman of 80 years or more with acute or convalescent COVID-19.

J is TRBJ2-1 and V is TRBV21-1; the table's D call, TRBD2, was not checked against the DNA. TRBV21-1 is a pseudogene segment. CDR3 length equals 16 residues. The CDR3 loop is CASSKVAASGRDEQFF. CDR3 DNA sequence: TGTGCCAGCAGCAAAGTCGCGGCTAGCGGGAGGGATGAGCAGTTCTTC.

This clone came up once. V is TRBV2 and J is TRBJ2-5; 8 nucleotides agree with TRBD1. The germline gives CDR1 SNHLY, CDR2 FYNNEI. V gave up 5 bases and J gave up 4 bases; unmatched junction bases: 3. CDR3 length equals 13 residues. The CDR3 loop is CASSLDRGETQYF. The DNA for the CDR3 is TGTGCCAGCAGTCTCGACAGGGGAGAGACCCAGTACTTC.

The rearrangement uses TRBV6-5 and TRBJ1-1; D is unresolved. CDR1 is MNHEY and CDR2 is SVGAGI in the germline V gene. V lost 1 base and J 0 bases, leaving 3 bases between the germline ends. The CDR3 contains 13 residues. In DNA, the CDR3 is TGTGCCAGCAGTTACTTAGTGAACACTGAAGCTTTCTTT. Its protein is CASSYLVNTEAFF.

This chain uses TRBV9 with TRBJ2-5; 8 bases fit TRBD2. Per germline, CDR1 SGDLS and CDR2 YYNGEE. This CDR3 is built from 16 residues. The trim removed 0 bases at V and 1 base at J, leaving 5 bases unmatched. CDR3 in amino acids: CASSVVGSGVQETQYF. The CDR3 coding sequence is TGTGCCAGCAGCGTAGTTGGTAGCGGGGTCCAAGAGACCCAGTACTTC.

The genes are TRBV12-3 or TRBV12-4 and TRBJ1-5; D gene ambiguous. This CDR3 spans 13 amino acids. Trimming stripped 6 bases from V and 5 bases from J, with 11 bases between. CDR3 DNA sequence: TGTGCCAGCAGGCTCGACACCTATCAGCCCCAGCATTTT. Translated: CASRLDTYQPQHF.

CDR3 sequence (DNA): TGTGCCAGCAGTGAAGGGTCGAGGCAGAGCAGTGAGCAGTTCTTC. Encoded protein: CASSEGSRQSSEQFF. The rearrangement links TRBV6-1 to TRBJ2-1, with D unclear. The germline gives CDR1 MNHNS, CDR2 SASEGT. The length of the CDR3 is 15 residues. V was clipped by 1 base and J by 9 bases, with 16 bases between them.

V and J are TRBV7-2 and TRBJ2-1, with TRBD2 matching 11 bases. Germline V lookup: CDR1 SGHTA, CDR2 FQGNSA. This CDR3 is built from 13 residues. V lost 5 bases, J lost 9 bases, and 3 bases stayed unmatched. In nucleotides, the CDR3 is TGTGCCAGCAGCAATAGCGGGAGGGGTGAGCAGTTCTTC. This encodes CASSNSGRGEQFF.

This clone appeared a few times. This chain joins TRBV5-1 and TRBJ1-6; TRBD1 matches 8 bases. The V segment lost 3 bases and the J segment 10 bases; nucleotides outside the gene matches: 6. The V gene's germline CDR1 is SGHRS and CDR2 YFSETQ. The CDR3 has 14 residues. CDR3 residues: CASSSDRENSPLHF. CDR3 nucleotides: TGCGCCAGCAGCTCGGACAGGGAGAACTCACCCCTCCACTTT.

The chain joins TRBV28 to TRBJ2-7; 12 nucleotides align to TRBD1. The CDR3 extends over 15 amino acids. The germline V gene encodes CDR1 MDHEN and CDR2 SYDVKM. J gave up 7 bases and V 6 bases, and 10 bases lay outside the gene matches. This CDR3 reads CASRSPGQGAGEQYF. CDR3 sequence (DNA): TGTGCCAGCAGGTCTCCGGGACAGGGGGCCGGGGAGCAGTACTTC.

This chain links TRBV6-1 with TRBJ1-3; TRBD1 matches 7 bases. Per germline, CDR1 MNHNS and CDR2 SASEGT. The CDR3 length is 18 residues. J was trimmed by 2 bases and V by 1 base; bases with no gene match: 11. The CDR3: CASSEVPPGQITGNTIYF. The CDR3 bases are TGTGCCAGCAGTGAAGTTCCCCCGGGACAGATTACTGGAAACACCATATATTTT.

The CDR3 spells CASSLGQTPREQYF. The CDR3 coding sequence is TGTGCCAGCAGCTTAGGACAGACCCCCCGGGAGCAGTACTTC. The V and J genes are TRBV7-2 and TRBJ2-7, with a possible D match to TRBD1 (5 bases). V lost 1 base, J lost 7 bases, and 14 bases lay in between. Germline lookup yields CDR1 SGHTA and CDR2 FQGNSA. The CDR3 is made up of 14 amino acids.

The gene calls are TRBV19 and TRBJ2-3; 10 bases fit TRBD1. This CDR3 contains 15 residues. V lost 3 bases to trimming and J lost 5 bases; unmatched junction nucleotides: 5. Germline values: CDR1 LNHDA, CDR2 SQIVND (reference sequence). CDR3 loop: CASSIGTGVGDTQYF. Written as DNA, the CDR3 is TGTGCCAGTAGTATCGGGACAGGGGTAGGAGATACGCAGTATTTT.

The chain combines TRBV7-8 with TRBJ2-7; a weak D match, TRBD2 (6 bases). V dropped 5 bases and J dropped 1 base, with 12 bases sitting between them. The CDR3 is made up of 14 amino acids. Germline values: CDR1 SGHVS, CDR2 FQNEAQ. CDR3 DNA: TGTGCCAGCAGCCTGGGGGGAAAATCCTACGAGCAGTACTTC. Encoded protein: CASSLGGKSYEQYF.

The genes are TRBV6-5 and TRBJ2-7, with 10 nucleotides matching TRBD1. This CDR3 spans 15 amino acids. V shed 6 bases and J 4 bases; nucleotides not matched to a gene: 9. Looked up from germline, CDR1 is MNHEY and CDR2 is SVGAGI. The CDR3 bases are TGTGCCAGCAGGCATGGACAGGGGGAAATATACGAGCAGTACTTC. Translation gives CASRHGQGEIYEQYF.

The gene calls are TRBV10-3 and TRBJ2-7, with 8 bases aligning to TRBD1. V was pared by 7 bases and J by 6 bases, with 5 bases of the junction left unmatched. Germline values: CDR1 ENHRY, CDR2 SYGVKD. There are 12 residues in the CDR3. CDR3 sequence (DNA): TGTGCCATCATGGGCAGGGGGCTCGAGCAGTACTTC. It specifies CAIMGRGLEQYF.

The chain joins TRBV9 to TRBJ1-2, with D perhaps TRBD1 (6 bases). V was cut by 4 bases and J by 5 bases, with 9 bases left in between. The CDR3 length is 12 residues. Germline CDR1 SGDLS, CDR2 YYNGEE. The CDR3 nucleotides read TGTGCCAGCAGCTTACAGGGATATGGCTACACCTTC. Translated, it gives CASSLQGYGYTF.

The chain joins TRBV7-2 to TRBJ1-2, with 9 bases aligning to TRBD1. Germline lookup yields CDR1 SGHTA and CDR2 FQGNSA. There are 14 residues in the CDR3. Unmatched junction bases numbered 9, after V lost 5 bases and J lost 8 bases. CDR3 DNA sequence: TGTGCCAGCAGCACGTCCGGGACAGGGTTCGGCTACACCTTC. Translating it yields CASSTSGTGFGYTF.

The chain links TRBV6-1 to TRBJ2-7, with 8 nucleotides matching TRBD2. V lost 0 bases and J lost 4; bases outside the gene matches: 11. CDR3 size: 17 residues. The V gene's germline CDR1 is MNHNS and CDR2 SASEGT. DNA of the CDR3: TGTGCCAGCAGTGAAGCGCGGGGGGCGCGTAACTATTACGAGCAGTACTTC. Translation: CASSEARGARNYYEQYF.

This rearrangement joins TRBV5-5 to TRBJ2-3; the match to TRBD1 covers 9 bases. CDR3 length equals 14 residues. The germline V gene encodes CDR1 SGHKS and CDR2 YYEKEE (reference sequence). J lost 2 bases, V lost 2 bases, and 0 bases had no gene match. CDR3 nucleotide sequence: TGTGCCAGCAGCTTACAGGGGGCCACAGATACGCAGTATTTT. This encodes CASSLQGATDTQYF.

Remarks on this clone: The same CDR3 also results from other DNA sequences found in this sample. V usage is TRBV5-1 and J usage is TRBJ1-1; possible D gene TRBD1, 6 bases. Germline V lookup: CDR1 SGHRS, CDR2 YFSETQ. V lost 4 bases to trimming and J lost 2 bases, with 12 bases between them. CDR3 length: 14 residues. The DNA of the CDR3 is TGCGCCAGCAGCCCCTGGACAGCCAACACTGAAGCTTTCTTT. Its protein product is CASSPWTANTEAFF.

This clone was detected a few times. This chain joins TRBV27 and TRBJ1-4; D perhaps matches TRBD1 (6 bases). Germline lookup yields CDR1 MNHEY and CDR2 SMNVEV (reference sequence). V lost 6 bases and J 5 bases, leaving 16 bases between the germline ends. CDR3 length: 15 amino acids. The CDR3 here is CASRPTGGANEKLFF. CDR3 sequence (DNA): TGTGCCAGCAGACCAACGGGGGGGGCAAATGAAAAACTGTTTTTT.

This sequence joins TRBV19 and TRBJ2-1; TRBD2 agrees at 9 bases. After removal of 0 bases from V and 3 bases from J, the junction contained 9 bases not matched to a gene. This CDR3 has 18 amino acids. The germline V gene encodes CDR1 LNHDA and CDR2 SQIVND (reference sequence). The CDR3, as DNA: TGTGCCAGTAGTATAGATCCCCCCGGTAGCGGGGGCTACAATGAGCAGTTCTTC. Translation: CASSIDPPGSGGYNEQFF.